This entry concerns a single T cell receptor beta chain. Its antigen is as yet unknown. The junction differs from germline at one of its ends, possibly a read error. TCRbeta library preparation incorporated unique molecular identifiers. One entry per CDR3 protein results from TCRdb running MiXCR on the PCR reads. This sample has 530,000 or so distinct CDR3 sequences, with about a quarter found just once. CDR3 length equals 15 residues. Germline CDR1 is MNHEY and CDR2 is SMNVEV (reference sequence). This sample stems from a study of T-cell reconstitution after alpha-beta-depleted transplantation in children. Study findings and constraints: At around two months after transplant, the alpha-beta T cells were reportedly derived from several hundred expanded clones that came from non-depleted graft cells. In some patients, recipient T cells and intrathymic progenitors surviving conditioning explained high day-60 diversity.

The chain uses TRBV27 and TRBJ2-2; tentative D call: TRBD1 (5 bases). This sample comprised PBMCs, obtained before TCRalphabeta/CD19-depleted stem cell transplant. The TCR sequence derives from a boy less than two years old with Wiskott-Aldrich syndrome, due to receive a stem cell transplant. The CDR3 sequence is CASRLQAGNTGELFF. The CDR3 nucleotides read TGTGCCAGCCGTTTACAGGCAGGGAACACCGGGGAGCTGTTTTTT.